The sequence of this T cell receptor beta chain was determined in a study of shared T cell receptors in the human thymus. CDR1 and CDR2 (germline): SGHTA, FQGNSA. The CDR3 totals 16 residues. V lost 5 bases to trimming and J lost 6 bases, with 21 bases between them. Assay used: immunoSEQ multiplex PCR; TCRdb lists only in-frame clones, some missing. Counted here are a few hundred thousand clones, roughly 94% occurring once; the ten biggest clones make up around 0.019%. The chain couples TRBV7-2 to TRBJ2-3, with D possibly being TRBD2 (7 bases). The origin of this receptor is a human donor. Sequencing input: thymocytes. CDR3 sequence (DNA): TGTGCCAGCAGCCCCGCGGGGGCCAGGGACCCGGATACGCAGTATTTT. The encoded protein is CASSPAGARDPDTQYF. Combining the CDR3 with reference TRBV7-2 and TRBJ2-3 gives the whole variable domain GAGVSQSPSNKVTEKGKDVELRCDPISGHTALYWYRQSLGQGLEFLIYFQGNSAPDKSGLPSDRFSAERTGGSVSTLTIQRTQQEDSAVYLCASSPAGARDPDTQYFGPGTRLTVL.